This TCR beta chain was documented in a study of identical twins (dated by TCRdb to the mid-2010s). Concerning the study at large: TCR alpha and beta repertoires from monozygotic twins, unrelated adults of various ages and cord blood were deep-sequenced to test whether fetal clonotypes persist. To rule out contamination, replicate twin experiments were performed at different times with different library preparation protocols. What the research found in general, with its limitations: Compared with coincidental sharing between unrelated individuals, out-of-frame TCR alpha sequences shared between twins showed an excess of sequences with low generation probability. Recombination models systematically underestimated out-of-frame TCR alpha sharing in monozygotic twins but agreed with sharing between unrelated individuals. Conclusions relied on cross-sectional statistical analysis, since the same donors could not be followed over many years. Invariant T cells such as MAIT and iNKT could partly confound zero-insertion analyses, although diverse VJ usage argued against such confounding for most clonotypes. Excess twin sharing in beta out-of-frame sequences was weaker because fewer shared sequences lowered the signal-to-noise ratio. Abundant cord blood beta clonotypes carried fewer insertions; young adult naive repertoires showed a weaker similar trend, while memory repertoires showed none.

Including the terminal cysteine and phenylalanine, the CDR3 comprises 18 residues. The only DNA kept is the CDR3, 54 bases in frame from the first base. CDR1 and CDR2 (SGHAT, FQNNGV) derive from the germline V gene. A distance of 17 bases separates the germline ends of V and J, which lose 2 bases and 1 base respectively. Preparation of the library involved 5' RACE. The sequencing machine was an Illumina HiSeq 2000. A universal primer binding site was added through template switching, and the final cDNA carried a unique molecular identifier so that TCR cDNA molecules could be counted accurately. First-strand cDNA for TCR alpha and beta chains was synthesized from specific primers in the conserved constant-segment region. To control for contamination, each cDNA library was double barcoded with a SMART-Mk sample barcode plus Illumina barcodes. TruSeq adapter sequences along with Illumina sample barcodes were introduced in two successive PCR steps. Sequencing of the TCR alpha and beta cDNA libraries was done on the Illumina HiSeq platform using custom primers. Under the source paper's analysis protocol: MiGEC was used to process raw reads and extract unique molecular identifiers, and MiXCR was used to find CDR3 positions. For each individual, recombination models were inferred using an EM algorithm with the repgenHMM and IGoR tools. The tcR package in R was used for shared clonotype analysis, with sharing normalized by the product of cloneset sizes. To study raw recombination without the effects of thymic and clonal selection, out-of-frame nonproductive sequences were analyzed. TCRdb reanalyzed the raw reads on its own, using fastp at Q25 for trimming and MiXCR for clone calling, and kept in-frame beta chains. Each entry is one CDR3 protein sequence, shown with its most common DNA and genes. The V and J calls reflect TCRdb's pipeline rather than the authors' work. The sample profile shows some 710,000 distinct CDR3 sequences; less than 7% of them were found once. The ten largest make up 1.5% to 2% of the sample.

All donors were healthy Caucasians. Three unrelated non-twin adults were additionally sequenced: a male aged 18 to 30, a male aged 50 to 60 and a female aged 50 to 60. Miltenyi CD45RO+ enrichment and human naive T-cell isolation kits were used to isolate memory (CD45RO+) and naive T cells from PBMC. The sample holds many counts of this clonotype. Its recognized antigen is unknown. No base qualities exist here, and no much larger clone lies one base off it. The chain is assembled from TRBV11-2 and TRBJ2-2, with no confidently assigned D gene. The source of this sequence is a man aged 18 to 29 in good health. The sequencing sample was made of naive T cells sorted from blood. Explained via the paper, the cell subset or site label denotes: cells isolated with a human naive T-cell isolation kit. The nucleotide sequence is given as TGTGCCAGCAGCTTACCCGTGGCTCGTAGAATGAACACCGGGGAGCTGTTTTTT. Translated, it gives CASSLPVARRMNTGELFF.